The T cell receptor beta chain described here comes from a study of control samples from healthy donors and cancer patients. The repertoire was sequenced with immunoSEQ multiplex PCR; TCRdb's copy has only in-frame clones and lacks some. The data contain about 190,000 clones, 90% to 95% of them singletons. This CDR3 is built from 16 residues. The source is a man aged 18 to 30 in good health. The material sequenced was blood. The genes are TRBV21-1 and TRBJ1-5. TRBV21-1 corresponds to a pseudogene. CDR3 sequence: CASRGGTDYSNQPQHF. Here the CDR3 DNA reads TGTGCCAGCAGGGGGGGGACTGATTATAGCAATCAGCCCCAGCATTTT.